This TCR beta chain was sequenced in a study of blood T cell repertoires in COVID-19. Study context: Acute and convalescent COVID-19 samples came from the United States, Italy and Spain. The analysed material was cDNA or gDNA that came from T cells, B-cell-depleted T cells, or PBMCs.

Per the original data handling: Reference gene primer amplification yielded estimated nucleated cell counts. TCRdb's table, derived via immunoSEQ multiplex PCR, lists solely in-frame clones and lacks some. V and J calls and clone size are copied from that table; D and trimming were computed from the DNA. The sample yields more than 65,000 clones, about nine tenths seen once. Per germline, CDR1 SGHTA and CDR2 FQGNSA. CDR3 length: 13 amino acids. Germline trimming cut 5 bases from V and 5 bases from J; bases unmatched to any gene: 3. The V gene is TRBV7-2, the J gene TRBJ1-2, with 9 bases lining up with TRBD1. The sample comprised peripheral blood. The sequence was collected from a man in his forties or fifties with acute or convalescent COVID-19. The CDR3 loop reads CASSTDRGYGYTF. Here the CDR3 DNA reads TGTGCCAGCAGCACTGACAGGGGGTATGGCTACACCTTC.